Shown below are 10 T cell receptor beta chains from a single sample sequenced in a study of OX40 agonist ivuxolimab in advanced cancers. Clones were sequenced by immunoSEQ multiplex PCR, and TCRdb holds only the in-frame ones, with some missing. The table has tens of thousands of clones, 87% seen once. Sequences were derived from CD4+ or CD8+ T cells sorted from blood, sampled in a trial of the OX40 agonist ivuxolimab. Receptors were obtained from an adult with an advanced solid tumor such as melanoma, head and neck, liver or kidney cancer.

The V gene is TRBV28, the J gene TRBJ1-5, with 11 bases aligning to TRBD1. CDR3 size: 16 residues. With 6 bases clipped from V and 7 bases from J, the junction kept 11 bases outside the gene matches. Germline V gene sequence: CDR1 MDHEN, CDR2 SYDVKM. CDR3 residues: CASSRPGQGVGQPQHF. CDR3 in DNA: TGTGCCAGCAGCCGGCCGGGACAGGGGGTGGGACAGCCCCAGCATTTT. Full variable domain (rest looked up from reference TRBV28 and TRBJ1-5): DVKVTQSSRYLVKRTGEKVFLECVQDMDHENMFWYRQDPGLGLRLIYFSYDVKMKEKGDIPEGYSVSREKKERFSLILESASTNQTSMYLCASSRPGQGVGQPQHFGDGTRLSIL.

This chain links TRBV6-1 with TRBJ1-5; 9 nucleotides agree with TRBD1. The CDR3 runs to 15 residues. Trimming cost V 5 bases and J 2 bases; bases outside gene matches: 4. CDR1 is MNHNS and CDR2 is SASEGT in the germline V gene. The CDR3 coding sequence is TGTGCCAGCAGTCCCCGGACAGGGGGCAATCAGCCCCAGCATTTT. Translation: CASSPRTGGNQPQHF.

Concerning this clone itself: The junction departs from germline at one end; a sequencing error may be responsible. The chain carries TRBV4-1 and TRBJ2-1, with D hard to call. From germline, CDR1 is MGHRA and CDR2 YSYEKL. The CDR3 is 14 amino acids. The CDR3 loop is CASRTEPSSNEQFF. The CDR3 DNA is TGCGCCAGCCGAACGGAACCCTCCTCCAATGAGCAGTTCTTC.

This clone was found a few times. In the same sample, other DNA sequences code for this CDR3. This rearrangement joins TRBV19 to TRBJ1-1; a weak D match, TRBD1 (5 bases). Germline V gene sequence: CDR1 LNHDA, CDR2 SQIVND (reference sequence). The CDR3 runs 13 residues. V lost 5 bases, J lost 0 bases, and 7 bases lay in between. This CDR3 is CASSQTVNTEAFF. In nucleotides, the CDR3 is TGTGCCAGTAGTCAGACAGTGAACACTGAAGCTTTCTTT.

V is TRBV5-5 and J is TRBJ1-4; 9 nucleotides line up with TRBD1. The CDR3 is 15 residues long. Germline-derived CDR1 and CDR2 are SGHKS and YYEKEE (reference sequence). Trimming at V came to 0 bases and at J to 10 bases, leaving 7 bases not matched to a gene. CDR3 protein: CASSLGTGESGKLFF. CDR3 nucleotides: TGTGCCAGCAGCTTGGGGACAGGGGAGAGCGGAAAACTGTTTTTT.

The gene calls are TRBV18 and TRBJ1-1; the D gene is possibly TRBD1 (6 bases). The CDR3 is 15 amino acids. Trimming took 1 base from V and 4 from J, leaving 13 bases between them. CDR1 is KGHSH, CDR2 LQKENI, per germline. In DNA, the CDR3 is TGTGCCAGCTCACCACGGGTACAGGGTGGCACTGAAGCTTTCTTT. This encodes CASSPRVQGGTEAFF.

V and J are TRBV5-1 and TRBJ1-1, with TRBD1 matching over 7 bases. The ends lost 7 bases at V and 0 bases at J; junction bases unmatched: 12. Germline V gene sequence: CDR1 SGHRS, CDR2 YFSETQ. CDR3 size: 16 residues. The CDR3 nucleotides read TGCGCCAGCGGCCCCCAGGGGACAGCAATGAACACTGAAGCTTTCTTT. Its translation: CASGPQGTAMNTEAFF.

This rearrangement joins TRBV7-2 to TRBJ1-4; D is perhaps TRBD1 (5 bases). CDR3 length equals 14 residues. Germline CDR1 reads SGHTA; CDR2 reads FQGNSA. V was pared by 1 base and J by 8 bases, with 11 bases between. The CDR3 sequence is CASSLGSRGEKLFF. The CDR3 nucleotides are TGTGCCAGCAGCTTAGGTAGCCGGGGGGAAAAACTGTTTTTT.

CDR3 protein: CASSLGQGVGEQFF. CDR3 DNA sequence: TGCGCCAGCAGCTTGGGACAGGGAGTAGGTGAGCAGTTCTTC. This chain links TRBV5-1 with TRBJ2-1; 7 nucleotides agree with TRBD1. The CDR3 is made up of 14 amino acids. V trimming: 0 bases; J trimming: 9 bases; junction bases outside the gene matches: 6. Germline V gene data show CDR1 as SGHRS and CDR2 as YFSETQ.

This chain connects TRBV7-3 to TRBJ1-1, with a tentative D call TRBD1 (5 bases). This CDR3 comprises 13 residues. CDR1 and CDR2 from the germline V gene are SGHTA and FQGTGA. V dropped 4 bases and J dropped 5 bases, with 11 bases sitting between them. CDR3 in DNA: TGTGCCAGCAGCTGGGACGGGAGAACTGAAGCTTTCTTT. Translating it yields CASSWDGRTEAFF.